This T cell receptor gamma chain comes out of a study of human gamma delta and Vdelta1 T cells. As for this clone: Its specificity is unknown.

CDR1 and CDR2 (germline): EGSTGY, YDSYTSSV. The ends lost 0 bases at V and 4 bases at J; junction bases unmatched: 6. The CDR3 has 14 amino acids. TCRdb processed the PCR reads again with the CATT caller. The table lists several thousand gamma-chain clones, about 47% of them singletons. General study findings and limits: Reportedly, Delta One T cells were polyclonal and broadly targeted acute myeloid leukemia.

The specimen was Vdelta1 gamma-delta T cells from blood grown in culture (DOT cells). The clonotype comes from a human donor in good health. The chain uses TRGV4 and TRGJ1 or TRGJ2. For the CDR3, the DNA is TGTGCCACCTGGGATGGGCTCCGATATTATAAGAAACTCTTT. Translated, it gives CATWDGLRYYKKLF.